The rows below give T cell receptor beta chains drawn from one sample of a study of T cell changes during pregnancy in multiple sclerosis. Sequencing was performed with immunoSEQ multiplex PCR; in TCRdb, only in-frame clones are kept and a portion is missing. The table records roughly 69,000 clones, roughly 93% of them present only once. The source was peripheral blood, collected in the third trimester of pregnancy. These receptors originate from a female donor with multiple sclerosis, enrolled in a pregnancy study. Each CDR3 is given with its conserved first and last residue. The D gene is left open where the match is weak.

V gene,D gene,J gene,CDR3 protein,CDR3 DNA
TRBV11-3,.,TRBJ1-1,CASSFQVNTEAFF,TGTGCCAGCAGCTTTCAGGTGAACACTGAAGCTTTCTTT
TRBV5-1,.,TRBJ2-4,CASSEGLAKNIQYF,TGCGCCAGCAGCGAGGGTCTAGCCAAAAACATTCAGTACTTC
TRBV30,.,TRBJ1-5,CAWSAGYHHNQPQHF,TGTGCCTGGAGTGCAGGGTATCACCACAATCAGCCCCAGCATTTT
TRBV15,.,TRBJ2-3,CATSREYSGDDTQYF,TGTGCCACCAGCAGAGAGTATTCAGGGGACGATACGCAGTATTTT
TRBV7-2,TRBD2,TRBJ2-7,CASSLVGVSGSYEQYF,TGTGCCAGCAGCTTAGTAGGAGTTAGCGGGTCCTACGAGCAGTACTTC
TRBV2,.,TRBJ2-7,CASSEDRGSYEQYF,TGTGCCAGCAGTGAAGACCGGGGGTCCTACGAGCAGTACTTC
TRBV29-1,TRBD1,TRBJ1-4,CSVTGQGSTNEKLFF,TGCAGCGTTACCGGACAGGGATCAACTAATGAAAAACTGTTTTTT
TRBV28,.,TRBJ1-2,CASSLSRGGGYTF,TGTGCCAGCAGTTTGAGTAGGGGGGGTGGCTACACCTTC
TRBV5-1,TRBD2,TRBJ2-3,CASSSGTSPSTDTQYF,TGCGCCAGCAGCTCCGGGACTAGCCCTAGCACAGATACGCAGTATTTT
TRBV7-6,.,TRBJ2-2,CASTTGSGVTGELFF,TGTGCCAGCACGACCGGGTCGGGGGTCACCGGGGAGCTGTTTTTT
TRBV12-5,.,TRBJ2-7,CASGFGGFPNEQYF,TGTGCTAGTGGTTTTGGGGGGTTTCCCAACGAGCAGTACTTC
TRBV7-3,TRBD1,TRBJ1-2,CASSPRDRTPTTF,TGTGCCAGCAGCCCCCGGGACAGGACCCCCACCACCTTC
TRBV20-1,.,TRBJ2-3,CSASRVDTQYF,TGCAGTGCCTCTCGAGTAGATACGCAGTATTTT
TRBV5-4,.,TRBJ2-2,CASSPKGSSSANTGELFF,TGTGCCAGCAGTCCGAAGGGGTCCTCTAGTGCGAACACCGGGGAGCTGTTTTTT
TRBV5-4,TRBD2,TRBJ2-7,CASSPSGGQVDEQYF,TGTGCCAGCAGCCCGAGCGGGGGCCAGGTCGACGAGCAGTACTTC
TRBV7-8,TRBD1,TRBJ1-2,CASSLVPGGYGYTF,TGTGCCAGCAGCTTAGTCCCAGGGGGATATGGCTACACCTTC
TRBV5-1,.,TRBJ1-1,CASSLVKNTEAFF,TGCGCCAGCAGCTTGGTAAAGAACACTGAAGCTTTCTTT
TRBV7-9,.,TRBJ2-3,CASSLAGTGWIYTQYF,TGTGCCAGCAGCTTAGCGGGCACGGGGTGGATTTATACGCAGTATTTT
TRBV19,.,TRBJ2-7,CASSRDNSYEQYF,TGTGCCAGTAGTAGGGACAACTCCTACGAGCAGTACTTC
TRBV7-7,.,TRBJ2-2,CASSLGGRGELFF,TGTGCTAGCAGCTTAGGGGGGCGCGGGGAGCTGTTTTTT
TRBV30,TRBD2,TRBJ2-3,CAWSGLAGTNTQYF,TGTGCCTGGAGTGGACTAGCGGGGACCAATACGCAGTATTTT
TRBV7-9,TRBD2,TRBJ2-5,CASSFGGVETQYF,TGTGCCAGCAGCTTTGGGGGGGTAGAGACCCAGTACTTC
TRBV2,.,TRBJ1-2,CASSEALGGVYGYTF,TGTGCCAGCAGTGAAGCGCTTGGAGGGGTTTATGGCTACACCTTC